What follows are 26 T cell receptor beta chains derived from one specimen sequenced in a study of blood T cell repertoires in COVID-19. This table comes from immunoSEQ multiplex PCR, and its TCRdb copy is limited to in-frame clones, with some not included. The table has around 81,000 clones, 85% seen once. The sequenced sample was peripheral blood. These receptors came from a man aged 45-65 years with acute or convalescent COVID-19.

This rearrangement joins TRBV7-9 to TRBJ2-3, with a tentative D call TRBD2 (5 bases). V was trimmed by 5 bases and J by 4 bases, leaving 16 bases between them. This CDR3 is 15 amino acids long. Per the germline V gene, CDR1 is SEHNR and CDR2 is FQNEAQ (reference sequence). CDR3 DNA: TGTGCCAGCAGCGAGCTAAATGGGCGGGCAGATACGCAGTATTTT. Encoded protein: CASSELNGRADTQYF.

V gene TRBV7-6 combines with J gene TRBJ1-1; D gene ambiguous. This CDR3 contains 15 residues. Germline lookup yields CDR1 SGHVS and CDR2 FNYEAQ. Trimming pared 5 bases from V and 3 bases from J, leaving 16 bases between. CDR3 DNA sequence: TGTGCCAGCAGCGACGCACGGAGGAGAGACACTGAAGCTTTCTTT. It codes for CASSDARRRDTEAFF.

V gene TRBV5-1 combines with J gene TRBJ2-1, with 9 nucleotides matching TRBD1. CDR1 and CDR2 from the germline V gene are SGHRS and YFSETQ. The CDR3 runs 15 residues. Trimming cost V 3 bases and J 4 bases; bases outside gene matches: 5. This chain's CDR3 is CASSSSGQGYNEQFF. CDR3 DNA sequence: TGCGCCAGCAGCTCGTCGGGACAGGGATACAATGAGCAGTTCTTC.

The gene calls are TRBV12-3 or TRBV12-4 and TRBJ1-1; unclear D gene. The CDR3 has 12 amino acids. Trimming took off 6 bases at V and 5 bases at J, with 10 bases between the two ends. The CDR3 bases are TGTGCCAGCAGCCTAGTACGAACTGAAGCTTTCTTT. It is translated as CASSLVRTEAFF.

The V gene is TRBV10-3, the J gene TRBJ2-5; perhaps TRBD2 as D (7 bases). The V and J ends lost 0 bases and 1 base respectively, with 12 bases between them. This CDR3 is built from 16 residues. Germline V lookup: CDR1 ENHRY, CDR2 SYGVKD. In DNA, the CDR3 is TGTGCCATCAGTGAGTCAACGGGGGGCTCCCAAGAGACCCAGTACTTC. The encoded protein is CAISESTGGSQETQYF.

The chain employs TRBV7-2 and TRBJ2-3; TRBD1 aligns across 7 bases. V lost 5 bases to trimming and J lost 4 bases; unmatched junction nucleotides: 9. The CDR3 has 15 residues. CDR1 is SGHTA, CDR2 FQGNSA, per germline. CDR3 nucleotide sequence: TGTGCCAGCAGCCAAGCTGGCCAGGGGGCAGATACGCAGTATTTT. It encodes CASSQAGQGADTQYF.

CDR3 amino acids: CAIRPGLAAYEQYF. Here the CDR3 DNA reads TGTGCCATACGACCGGGACTAGCGGCTTACGAGCAGTACTTC. The V call is TRBV10-3, the J call TRBJ2-7, with 11 bases identical to TRBD2. After removal of 9 bases from V and 4 bases from J, the junction contained 8 bases not matched to a gene. Germline CDR1 reads ENHRY; CDR2 reads SYGVKD. This CDR3 is 14 amino acids long.

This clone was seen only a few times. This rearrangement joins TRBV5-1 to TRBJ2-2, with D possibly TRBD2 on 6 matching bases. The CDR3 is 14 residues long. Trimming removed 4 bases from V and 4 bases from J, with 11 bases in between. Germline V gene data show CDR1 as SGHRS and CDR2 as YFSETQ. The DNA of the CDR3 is TGCGCCAGCAGCGTCGGAGGGACCACCGGGGAGCTGTTTTTT. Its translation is CASSVGGTTGELFF.

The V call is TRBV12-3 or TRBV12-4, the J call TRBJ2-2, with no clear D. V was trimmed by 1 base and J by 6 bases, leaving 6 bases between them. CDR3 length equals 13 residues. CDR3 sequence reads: CASSLGEPGELFF. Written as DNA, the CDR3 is TGTGCCAGCAGTTTAGGAGAACCCGGGGAGCTGTTTTTT.

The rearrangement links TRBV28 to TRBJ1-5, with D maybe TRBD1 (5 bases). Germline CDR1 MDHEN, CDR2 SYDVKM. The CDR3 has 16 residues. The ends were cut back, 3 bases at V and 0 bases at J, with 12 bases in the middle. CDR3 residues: CASSLSRAYSNQPQHF. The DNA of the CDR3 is TGTGCCAGCAGTTTGTCCAGGGCCTATAGCAATCAGCCCCAGCATTTT.

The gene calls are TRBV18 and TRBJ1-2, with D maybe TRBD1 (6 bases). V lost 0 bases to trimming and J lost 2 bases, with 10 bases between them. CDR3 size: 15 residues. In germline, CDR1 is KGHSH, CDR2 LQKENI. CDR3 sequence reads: CASSPPTGQNYGYTF. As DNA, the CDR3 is TGTGCCAGCTCACCACCGACAGGACAAAACTATGGCTACACCTTC.

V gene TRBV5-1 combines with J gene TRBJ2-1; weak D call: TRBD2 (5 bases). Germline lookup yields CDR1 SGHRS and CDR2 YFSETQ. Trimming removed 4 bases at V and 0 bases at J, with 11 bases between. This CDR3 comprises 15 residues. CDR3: CASSLREPSYNEQFF. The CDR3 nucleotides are TGCGCCAGCAGCCTCCGGGAACCCTCCTACAATGAGCAGTTCTTC.

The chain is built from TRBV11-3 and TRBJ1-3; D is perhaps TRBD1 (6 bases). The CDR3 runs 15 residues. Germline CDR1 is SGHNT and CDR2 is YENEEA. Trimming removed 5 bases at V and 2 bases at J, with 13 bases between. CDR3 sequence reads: CASSIGRGTGNTIYF. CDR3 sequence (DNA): TGTGCCAGCAGCATCGGCAGGGGTACTGGAAACACCATATATTTT.

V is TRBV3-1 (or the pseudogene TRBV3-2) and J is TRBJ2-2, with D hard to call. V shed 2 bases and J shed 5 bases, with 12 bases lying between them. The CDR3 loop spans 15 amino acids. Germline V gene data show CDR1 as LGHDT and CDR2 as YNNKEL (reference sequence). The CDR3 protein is CASSQPSPRTGELFF. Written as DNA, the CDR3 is TGTGCCAGCAGCCAACCCAGCCCTAGGACCGGGGAGCTGTTTTTT.

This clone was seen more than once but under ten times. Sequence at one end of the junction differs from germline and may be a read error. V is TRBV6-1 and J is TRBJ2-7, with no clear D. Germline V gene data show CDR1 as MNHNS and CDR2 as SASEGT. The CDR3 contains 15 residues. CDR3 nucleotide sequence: TGTGCCAGCAGGGAAGGGCCAGCTAGCTCCTACGAGCAGTACTTC. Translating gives CASREGPASSYEQYF.

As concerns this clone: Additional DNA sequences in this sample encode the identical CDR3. CDR3 residues: CASSLGASPNQPQHF. The CDR3 DNA reads as TGTGCCAGCAGCCTTGGGGCCAGCCCCAATCAGCCCCAGCATTTT. The rearrangement joins TRBV7-8 to TRBJ1-5; tentative D call: TRBD1 (5 bases). V lost 5 bases to trimming and J lost 3 bases, with 14 bases between them. This CDR3 is built from 15 residues. The germline V gene encodes CDR1 SGHVS and CDR2 FQNEAQ.

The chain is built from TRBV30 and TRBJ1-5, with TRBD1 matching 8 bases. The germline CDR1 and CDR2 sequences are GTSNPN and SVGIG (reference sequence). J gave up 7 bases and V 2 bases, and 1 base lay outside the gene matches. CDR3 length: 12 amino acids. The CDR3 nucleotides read TGTGCCTGGAGTAGACAGGGGCAGCCCCAGCATTTT. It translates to CAWSRQGQPQHF.

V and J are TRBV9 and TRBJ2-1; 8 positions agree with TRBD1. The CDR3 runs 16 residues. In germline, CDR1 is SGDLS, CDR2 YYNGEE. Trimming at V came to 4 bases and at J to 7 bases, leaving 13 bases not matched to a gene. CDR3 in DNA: TGTGCCAGCAGCTTACGACAGGGGATTGGGACTAATGAGCAGTTCTTC. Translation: CASSLRQGIGTNEQFF.

DNA of the CDR3: TGTGCCTGGTCCGCGAGCTCCTACGAGCAGTACTTC. Its protein is CAWSASSYEQYF. The chain recombines TRBV30 with TRBJ2-7; no reliable D call. The CDR3 runs 12 residues. Trimming cost V 5 bases and J 0 bases, with 8 bases left between them. Germline CDR1 is GTSNPN and CDR2 is SVGIG (reference sequence).

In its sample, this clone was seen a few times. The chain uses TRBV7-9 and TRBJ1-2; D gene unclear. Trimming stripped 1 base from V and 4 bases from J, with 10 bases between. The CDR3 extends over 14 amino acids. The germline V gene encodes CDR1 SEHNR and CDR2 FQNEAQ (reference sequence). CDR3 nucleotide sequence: TGTGCCAGCAGCTTAGATACAGATACCTATGGCTACACCTTC. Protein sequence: CASSLDTDTYGYTF.

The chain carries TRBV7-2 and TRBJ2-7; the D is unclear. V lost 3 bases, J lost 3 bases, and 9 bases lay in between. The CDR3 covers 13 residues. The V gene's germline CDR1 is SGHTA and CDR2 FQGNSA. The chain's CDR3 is CASSLTGDYEQYF. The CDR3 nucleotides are TGTGCCAGCAGCTTGACCGGAGACTACGAGCAGTACTTC.

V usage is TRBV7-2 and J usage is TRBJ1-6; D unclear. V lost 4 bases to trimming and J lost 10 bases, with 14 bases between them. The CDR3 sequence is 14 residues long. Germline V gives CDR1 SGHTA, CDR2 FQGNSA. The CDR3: CASSSGRGGSPLHF. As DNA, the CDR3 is TGTGCCAGCAGCTCCGGACGGGGAGGGTCACCCCTCCACTTT.

The CDR3 nucleotides are TGTGCCAGCAGCTTACAGGGGATGGACACTGGAAACACCATATATTTT. This codes for CASSLQGMDTGNTIYF. This rearrangement joins TRBV11-2 to TRBJ1-3; maybe TRBD1 (6 bases). With 2 bases removed from V and 2 bases from J, the gap between germline ends came to 13 bases. The CDR3 covers 16 residues. In germline, CDR1 is SGHAT, CDR2 FQNNGV.

The chain's CDR3 is CASQDSPNTGELFF. For the CDR3, the DNA is TGCGCCAGCCAAGACAGCCCGAACACCGGGGAGCTGTTTTTT. The chain uses TRBV5-1 and TRBJ2-2, with D possibly being TRBD1 (5 bases). CDR1 is SGHRS and CDR2 is YFSETQ in the germline V gene. V lost 7 bases and J lost 0, with 10 bases in between. This CDR3 comprises 14 residues.

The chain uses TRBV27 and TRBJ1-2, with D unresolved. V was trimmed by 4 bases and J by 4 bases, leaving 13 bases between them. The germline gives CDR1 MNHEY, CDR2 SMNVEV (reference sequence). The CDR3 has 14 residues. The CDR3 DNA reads TGTGCCAGCAGTTCGCGGGGTGCTGGCTATGGCTACACCTTC. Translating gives CASSSRGAGYGYTF.

CDR3 nucleotides: TGTGCCAGCAGTCCACAGCAGGGTAACTCCTACGAGCAGTACTTC. Its translation is CASSPQQGNSYEQYF. The rearrangement uses TRBV6-5 and TRBJ2-7; tentatively, D is TRBD1 (5 bases). Germline-derived CDR1 and CDR2 are MNHEY and SVGAGI. This CDR3 is built from 15 residues. V lost 5 bases, J lost 0 bases, and 14 bases lay in between.